Sequencing of this TCR beta chain was carried out in a study of T cells in Graves' hyperthyroidism and ophthalmopathy. The length of the CDR3 is 14 residues. CDR1 and CDR2 (germline): SGHDT, YYEEEE. Losses at the gene ends were 0 bases for V and 3 bases for J; bases not matched to a gene: 2. The CDR3 regions of TCR beta were amplified from RNA transcripts. The HTBI primer set was used in a first-round RT-PCR of the TCR CDR3. TCRdb re-derived calls from the multiplex PCR reads in MiXCR, one entry per CDR3 protein. The sample lists fewer than 450,000 distinct CDR3 sequences, about 18% seen once, with about a third in the top ten. In patients aged 18 to 65, hyperthyroidism was newly diagnosed, with duration under 2 months. Fresh 10 ml peripheral blood yielded PBMCs. In its sample, this clonotype was seen many times.

The chain recombines TRBV5-6 with TRBJ1-2; TRBD1 matches at 7 bases. The receptor was isolated from a woman between 25 and 40 years old with Graves' hyperthyroidism that later progressed to Graves' ophthalmopathy. Sequenced sample: blood. The CDR3 sequence: CASSLEGQYYGYTF. The CDR3 bases are TGTGCCAGCAGCTTGGAGGGACAGTACTATGGCTACACCTTC.